A selection of T cell receptor beta chains follows, all from one sample in a study of beta chain features in type 1 diabetes. TCRdb's table, derived via immunoSEQ multiplex PCR, lists solely in-frame clones and lacks some. This table holds around 430,000 clones, 30% found once. The sample taken for sequencing was naive CD4+ T cells from blood. The receptors come from a man younger than 35 in good health. Each CDR3 is given with its conserved first and last residue. A D gene is named only where the DNA matches it firmly. Clone size appears in some rows only: once, few, many, or a class for an expanded clone.

clone size: few; D gene: TRBD2; CDR3 length: 15; V gene: TRBV7-2; J gene: TRBJ2-7; CDR3 DNA: TGTGCCAGCAGAGGCCCTAGCGGGAGTCTTTACGAGCAGTACTTC; CDR3 protein: CASRGPSGSLYEQYF
clone size: few; D gene: NA; CDR3 length: 13; V gene: TRBV7-2; J gene: TRBJ2-3; CDR3 DNA: TGTGCCAGCAGCTTACAGGGTTCGGATACGCAGTATTTT; CDR3 protein: CASSLQGSDTQYF
clone size: NA; D gene: NA; CDR3 length: 14; V gene: TRBV6-1; J gene: TRBJ2-1; CDR3 DNA: TGTGCCAGCAGTGAAGACCATCTCTACAATGAGCAGTTCTTC; CDR3 protein: CASSEDHLYNEQFF
clone size: NA; D gene: NA; CDR3 length: 15; V gene: TRBV30; J gene: TRBJ1-3; CDR3 DNA: TGTGCCTGGAGTGTATCGACAGGTCGAAGAAACACCATATATTTT; CDR3 protein: CAWSVSTGRRNTIYF
clone size: NA; D gene: NA; CDR3 length: 13; V gene: TRBV6-5; J gene: TRBJ2-7; CDR3 DNA: TGTGCCAGCCGGTTTCCGGTGGCCTACGAGCAGTACTTC; CDR3 protein: CASRFPVAYEQYF
clone size: NA; D gene: NA; CDR3 length: 14; V gene: TRBV5-1; J gene: TRBJ2-2; CDR3 DNA: TGCGCCAGCAGCCAGACCCTGAACACCGGGGAGCTGTTTTTT; CDR3 protein: CASSQTLNTGELFF
clone size: NA; D gene: NA; CDR3 length: 15; V gene: TRBV30; J gene: TRBJ2-3; CDR3 DNA: TGTGCCTGGAGTTCACTAGCCCGTCTCACAGATACGCAGTATTTT; CDR3 protein: CAWSSLARLTDTQYF
clone size: few; D gene: TRBD2; CDR3 length: 17; V gene: TRBV30; J gene: TRBJ2-3; CDR3 DNA: TGTGCCTGGAGTGTACTAGCGGGAGGCCGGTTAGCAGATACGCAGTATTTT; CDR3 protein: CAWSVLAGGRLADTQYF
clone size: NA; D gene: TRBD2; CDR3 length: 13; V gene: TRBV7-6; J gene: TRBJ2-5; CDR3 DNA: TGTGCCAGCCGAAGACTAGCGCAAGAGACCCAGTACTTC; CDR3 protein: CASRRLAQETQYF
clone size: NA; D gene: NA; CDR3 length: 15; V gene: TRBV19; J gene: TRBJ2-7; CDR3 DNA: TGTGCCAGTAGTCCAACCGGGACGGAGACCTACGAGCAGTACTTC; CDR3 protein: CASSPTGTETYEQYF
clone size: NA; D gene: NA; CDR3 length: 12; V gene: TRBV29-1; J gene: TRBJ1-1; CDR3 DNA: TGCAGCGTTGAAGATCTCGCCACTGAAGCTTTCTTT; CDR3 protein: CSVEDLATEAFF
clone size: once; D gene: TRBD2; CDR3 length: 16; V gene: TRBV7-2; J gene: TRBJ2-7; CDR3 DNA: TGTGCCAGCAGCTTAGGCTCTAGCGGACTGACCTACGAGCAGTACTTC; CDR3 protein: CASSLGSSGLTYEQYF
clone size: NA; D gene: TRBD2; CDR3 length: 15; V gene: TRBV27; J gene: TRBJ2-1; CDR3 DNA: TGTGCCAGCAGTGTTAGCGGGAGGGACGACAATGAGCAGTTCTTC; CDR3 protein: CASSVSGRDDNEQFF
clone size: few; D gene: NA; CDR3 length: 12; V gene: TRBV11-2; J gene: TRBJ2-5; CDR3 DNA: TGTGCCAGCAGCTTATATCGCCTCCCGAGGTACTTC; CDR3 protein: CASSLYRLPRYF
clone size: NA; D gene: NA; CDR3 length: 11; V gene: TRBV18; J gene: TRBJ2-5; CDR3 DNA: TGTGCCAGCTCACCTCCCGGGGCCCAGTACTTC; CDR3 protein: CASSPPGAQYF
clone size: few; D gene: NA; CDR3 length: 13; V gene: TRBV13; J gene: TRBJ2-7; CDR3 DNA: TGTGCCAGCAGCGCGGGACGGTTCGGGGAGCAGTACTTC; CDR3 protein: CASSAGRFGEQYF
clone size: few; D gene: NA; CDR3 length: 13; V gene: TRBV7-9; J gene: TRBJ1-6; CDR3 DNA: TGTGCCAGCAGCTTAGACGGGGATTCACCCCTCCACTTT; CDR3 protein: CASSLDGDSPLHF
clone size: few; D gene: NA; CDR3 length: 12; V gene: TRBV29-1; J gene: TRBJ1-4; CDR3 DNA: TGCAGCGCCGGGGGTGTAAGTGAAAAACTGTTTTTT; CDR3 protein: CSAGGVSEKLFF
clone size: NA; D gene: NA; CDR3 length: 13; V gene: TRBV7-9; J gene: TRBJ1-1; CDR3 DNA: TGTGCCAGCAGCTTACAGTTGAACACTGAAGCTTTCTTT; CDR3 protein: CASSLQLNTEAFF
clone size: NA; D gene: NA; CDR3 length: 14; V gene: TRBV18; J gene: TRBJ1-3; CDR3 DNA: TGTGCCAGCTCACCTGGACAGTTAGGAAACACCATATATTTT; CDR3 protein: CASSPGQLGNTIYF
clone size: NA; D gene: NA; CDR3 length: 11; V gene: TRBV30; J gene: TRBJ1-1; CDR3 DNA: TGTGCCTGGAGCAGGGGAACTGTAGCTTTCTTT; CDR3 protein: CAWSRGTVAFF
clone size: NA; D gene: TRBD2; CDR3 length: 16; V gene: TRBV18; J gene: TRBJ2-7; CDR3 DNA: TGTGCCAGCTCACCACCCGGACTAGCGGGAGGTAACGAGCAGTACTTC; CDR3 protein: CASSPPGLAGGNEQYF
clone size: NA; D gene: NA; CDR3 length: 17; V gene: TRBV7-2; J gene: TRBJ2-1; CDR3 DNA: TGTGCCAGCAGCTTAGCGCAGGCGCCGATCTCCTACAATGAGCAGTTCTTC; CDR3 protein: CASSLAQAPISYNEQFF
clone size: NA; D gene: NA; CDR3 length: 14; V gene: TRBV9; J gene: TRBJ2-3; CDR3 DNA: TGTGCCAGCAGCGAAGTACCTAGCACAGATACGCAGTATTTT; CDR3 protein: CASSEVPSTDTQYF
clone size: NA; D gene: TRBD2; CDR3 length: 13; V gene: TRBV30; J gene: TRBJ2-1; CDR3 DNA: TGTGCCTGGAGTCTACTAGCGGCAAATGAGCAGTTCTTC; CDR3 protein: CAWSLLAANEQFF
clone size: NA; D gene: NA; CDR3 length: 15; V gene: TRBV10-3; J gene: TRBJ2-1; CDR3 DNA: TGTGCCATCACGAGGGGCCTGATGGAGAGGAATGAGCAGTTCTTC; CDR3 protein: CAITRGLMERNEQFF
clone size: few; D gene: NA; CDR3 length: 14; V gene: TRBV7-2; J gene: TRBJ2-5; CDR3 DNA: TGTGCCAGCAGCTTCGATGTGAACCAAGAGACCCAGTACTTC; CDR3 protein: CASSFDVNQETQYF
clone size: NA; D gene: TRBD1; CDR3 length: 16; V gene: TRBV18; J gene: TRBJ1-1; CDR3 DNA: TGTGCCAGCTCACCGTTATTGGGACAGGGATACACTGAAGCTTTCTTT; CDR3 protein: CASSPLLGQGYTEAFF
clone size: few; D gene: NA; CDR3 length: 16; V gene: TRBV5-4; J gene: TRBJ2-5; CDR3 DNA: TGTGCCAGCAGCCTGGGGGGTGAGAGACCTCGGGAGACCCAGTACTTC; CDR3 protein: CASSLGGERPRETQYF
clone size: NA; D gene: NA; CDR3 length: 15; V gene: TRBV7-8; J gene: TRBJ2-3; CDR3 DNA: TGTGCCAGCAGCCGAGCCTACAGGGACACAGATACGCAGTATTTT; CDR3 protein: CASSRAYRDTDTQYF
clone size: few; D gene: NA; CDR3 length: 13; V gene: TRBV2; J gene: TRBJ1-4; CDR3 DNA: TGTGCCAGCAGTGAACAGCTTAATGAAAAACTGTTTTTT; CDR3 protein: CASSEQLNEKLFF
clone size: NA; D gene: TRBD2; CDR3 length: 14; V gene: TRBV9; J gene: TRBJ2-7; CDR3 DNA: TGTGCCAGCAGCGCCAGGACTAGCGGGACAGAGCAGTACTTC; CDR3 protein: CASSARTSGTEQYF
clone size: NA; D gene: TRBD1; CDR3 length: 15; V gene: TRBV29-1; J gene: TRBJ2-1; CDR3 DNA: TGCAGCGGATACCCGGGACAGGGCACTTACAATGAGCAGTTCTTC; CDR3 protein: CSGYPGQGTYNEQFF
clone size: NA; D gene: NA; CDR3 length: 14; V gene: TRBV9; J gene: TRBJ1-5; CDR3 DNA: TGTGCCAGCAGCGTAGGAGGTGCATACTCGCCCCAGCATTTT; CDR3 protein: CASSVGGAYSPQHF
clone size: NA; D gene: NA; CDR3 length: 13; V gene: TRBV7-2; J gene: TRBJ2-3; CDR3 DNA: TGTGCCAGCAGCTTAGTGGTGACAGATACGCAGTATTTT; CDR3 protein: CASSLVVTDTQYF
clone size: few; D gene: NA; CDR3 length: 9; V gene: TRBV29-1; J gene: TRBJ2-3; CDR3 DNA: TGCAGCGTTGAAGATACGCAGTATTTT; CDR3 protein: CSVEDTQYF
clone size: NA; D gene: NA; CDR3 length: 13; V gene: TRBV9; J gene: TRBJ2-7; CDR3 DNA: TGTGCCAGCAGCGGAGACAGAGCCTACGAGCAGTACTTC; CDR3 protein: CASSGDRAYEQYF
clone size: NA; D gene: TRBD1; CDR3 length: 13; V gene: TRBV15; J gene: TRBJ2-7; CDR3 DNA: TGTGCCACCGGCAGAGACAGGGTCAACGAGCAGTACTTC; CDR3 protein: CATGRDRVNEQYF
clone size: once; D gene: NA; CDR3 length: 14; V gene: TRBV30; J gene: TRBJ1-5; CDR3 DNA: TGTGCCTGGAGTGTACAGGGTCAGTCTAAGCCCCAGCATTTT; CDR3 protein: CAWSVQGQSKPQHF
clone size: few; D gene: NA; CDR3 length: 14; V gene: TRBV28; J gene: TRBJ1-1; CDR3 DNA: TGTGCCAGCAGTTTATTTGCAGGGATCACTGAAGCTTTCTTT; CDR3 protein: CASSLFAGITEAFF
clone size: NA; D gene: NA; CDR3 length: 14; V gene: TRBV7-2; J gene: TRBJ1-2; CDR3 DNA: TGTGCCAGCAGCTTAAAGGGTCAGGGCCATGGCTACACCTTC; CDR3 protein: CASSLKGQGHGYTF
clone size: NA; D gene: TRBD2; CDR3 length: 17; V gene: TRBV28; J gene: TRBJ2-1; CDR3 DNA: TGTGCCAGCAGTCCCCCGGGACTAGCGATTTCCTACAATGAGCAGTTCTTC; CDR3 protein: CASSPPGLAISYNEQFF
clone size: few; D gene: TRBD1; CDR3 length: 14; V gene: TRBV5-6; J gene: TRBJ2-5; CDR3 DNA: TGTGCCAGCAGCTTCCAGGGGGCGAAGGAGACCCAGTACTTC; CDR3 protein: CASSFQGAKETQYF
clone size: few; D gene: NA; CDR3 length: 13; V gene: TRBV5-1; J gene: TRBJ2-2; CDR3 DNA: TGCGCCAGCAGCCCAGGGGCGAAAGGGGAGCTGTTTTTT; CDR3 protein: CASSPGAKGELFF
clone size: NA; D gene: TRBD1; CDR3 length: 12; V gene: TRBV29-1; J gene: TRBJ2-5; CDR3 DNA: TGCAGCGTTGGACAGGGGCCAGAGACCCAGTACTTC; CDR3 protein: CSVGQGPETQYF